These T cell receptor beta chains were read from a single sample in a study of cytomegalovirus exposure and HLA in healthy donors. Profiled with immunoSEQ multiplex PCR; TCRdb holds only in-frame clones, not every one. The table lists some 200,000 clones, 82% of them singletons. The material sequenced was PBMCs. Receptor source: a boy aged 2 to 10 in good health and CMV-seronegative. Each CDR3 is given with its conserved first and last residue. A D gene is named only where the DNA matches it firmly. Rows may omit the clone size; those that give it use once, few, many or a size class.

V,size,J,D,CDR3,DNA
TRBV9,.,TRBJ2-7,TRBD1,CASSVGPTGGGYEQYF,TGTGCCAGCAGCGTAGGTCCGACAGGGGGCGGGTACGAGCAGTACTTC
TRBV27,.,TRBJ1-1,.,CASSLSVGSEAFF,TGTGCCAGCAGTTTATCGGTGGGCTCCGAAGCTTTCTTT
TRBV19,.,TRBJ2-7,.,CASSLTAFYEQYF,TGTGCCAGCTCCCTGACAGCTTTCTACGAGCAGTACTTC
TRBV7-2,.,TRBJ2-7,.,CASSLEEGAFKQYF,TGTGCCAGCAGCTTAGAGGAGGGGGCTTTCAAGCAGTACTTC
TRBV6-6,.,TRBJ1-3,.,CASRPPGPGNTIYF,TGTGCCAGCAGACCCCCAGGCCCTGGAAACACCATATATTTT
TRBV19,.,TRBJ1-1,TRBD1,CASSTGTGWWTEAFF,TGTGCCAGTAGTACGGGGACAGGGTGGTGGACTGAAGCTTTCTTT
TRBV6-1,few,TRBJ1-3,.,CASSGRSSGNTIYF,TGTGCCAGCAGTGGACGGAGCTCTGGAAACACCATATATTTT
TRBV7-4,.,TRBJ1-1,TRBD1,CASSLPGRGQKNTEAFF,TGTGCCAGCAGCTTACCCGGTCGGGGACAGAAGAACACTGAAGCTTTCTTT
TRBV2,few,TRBJ2-3,.,CASSVSGTPDTQYF,TGTGCCAGCAGTGTCTCGGGAACCCCAGATACGCAGTATTTT
TRBV5-5,.,TRBJ2-7,.,CASADRLDSYEQYF,TGTGCCAGCGCCGACAGGCTAGACTCCTACGAGCAGTACTTC
TRBV11-2,.,TRBJ2-7,TRBD2,CASSLISGATPYEQYF,TGTGCCAGCAGCTTAATCAGCGGGGCCACTCCATACGAGCAGTACTTC
TRBV29-1,.,TRBJ2-7,TRBD1,CSVVRQGHYEQYF,TGCAGCGTCGTAAGACAGGGTCACTACGAGCAGTACTTC
TRBV5-4,.,TRBJ2-7,.,CASSPRWGPGFKYEQYF,TGTGCCAGCAGCCCCAGATGGGGGCCAGGCTTTAAGTACGAGCAGTACTTC
TRBV7-2,.,TRBJ2-1,TRBD2,CASSLGPSGGNEQFF,TGTGCCAGCAGCTTAGGTCCTAGCGGGGGAAATGAGCAGTTCTTC
TRBV7-9,.,TRBJ1-1,.,CAPSLLRSEAFF,TGTGCCCCGTCGTTACTTAGATCTGAAGCTTTCTTT
TRBV5-1,few,TRBJ2-3,TRBD1,CASSVDRGTDTQYF,TGCGCCAGCAGCGTGGACAGGGGAACAGATACGCAGTATTTT
TRBV30,.,TRBJ2-1,TRBD2,CALSGGALYEQFF,TGTGCCTTGAGCGGGGGGGCGTTATATGAGCAGTTCTTC
TRBV2,.,TRBJ2-1,.,CASSERQTSYNEQFF,TGTGCCAGCAGTGAACGACAGACCTCCTACAATGAGCAGTTCTTC
TRBV11-2,.,TRBJ2-1,.,CASSSSWSKTYNEQFF,TGTGCCAGCAGCTCCTCGTGGAGTAAGACGTACAATGAGCAGTTCTTC
TRBV15,few,TRBJ2-7,TRBD1,CATSRTDRGNQGEQYF,TGTGCCACCAGCAGAACCGACAGGGGCAATCAGGGCGAGCAGTACTTC
TRBV19,.,TRBJ1-5,TRBD1,CASSGPQGAQAHVRQPQHF,TGTGCCAGTAGTGGCCCACAGGGGGCGCAGGCTCATGTCCGTCAGCCCCAGCATTTT
TRBV27,.,TRBJ2-3,TRBD2,CASSLSPGLASDTQYF,TGTGCCAGCAGTTTATCCCCGGGACTAGCCTCGGATACGCAGTATTTT
TRBV14,.,TRBJ1-1,.,CASSLYRTETSNTEAFF,TGTGCCAGCAGCCTGTATAGGACAGAAACTTCGAACACTGAAGCTTTCTTT
TRBV2,.,TRBJ2-7,.,CASSDRGRFEQYF,TGTGCCAGCAGTGACAGGGGCCGGTTCGAGCAGTACTTC
TRBV2,.,TRBJ1-5,TRBD1,CASSGPGQGYQPQHF,TGTGCCAGCAGTGGCCCCGGACAGGGGTATCAGCCCCAGCATTTT
TRBV27,.,TRBJ2-7,TRBD1,CASSSPGTGLNEQYF,TGTGCCAGCAGTTCCCCCGGGACAGGGCTGAACGAGCAGTACTTC
TRBV27,.,TRBJ2-4,.,CASSTRRVGNIQYF,TGTGCCAGCAGCACACGCCGCGTCGGGAACATTCAGTACTTC
TRBV7-2,.,TRBJ2-5,TRBD2,CASSLEAASGRAQYF,TGTGCCAGCAGCTTAGAGGCGGCTTCGGGGAGGGCCCAGTACTTC
TRBV20-1,once,TRBJ1-1,.,CSARSPGRAFF,TGCAGTGCTAGAAGCCCAGGTAGAGCTTTCTTT
TRBV7-9,.,TRBJ1-6,TRBD1,CASSAGQPNSPLHF,TGTGCCAGCAGCGCGGGACAGCCCAATTCACCCCTCCACTTT
TRBV5-1,.,TRBJ2-4,.,CASSADSRVMAKNIQYF,TGCGCCAGCAGCGCCGACTCCAGGGTGATGGCCAAAAACATTCAGTACTTC